What follows are 5 T cell receptor beta chains derived from one specimen sequenced in a study of blood T cell repertoires in COVID-19. The assay was immunoSEQ multiplex PCR, and TCRdb's table has in-frame clones only and misses some. The top ten hold over 2.5% of the sample, which has approximately 180,000 clones, 75% to 90% seen once. The sample was peripheral blood. These receptors were obtained from a man in his 60s with acute or convalescent COVID-19.

This rearrangement joins TRBV7-2 to TRBJ2-3, with 7 positions matching TRBD2. The CDR3 consists of 16 residues. The V gene end was trimmed by 5 bases and the J gene end by 1 base; junction bases not matched to a gene: 9. Germline CDR1 SGHTA, CDR2 FQGNSA. CDR3 in DNA: TGTGCCAGCAGCCGGAGACTAGCTCCGCGCACAGATACGCAGTATTTT. This encodes CASSRRLAPRTDTQYF.

The chain joins TRBV15 to TRBJ2-5, with D possibly matching TRBD2 (5 bases). The CDR3 length is 15 residues. Germline V gene lookup returns CDR1 LNHNV and CDR2 YYDKDF (reference sequence). V lost 0 bases and J lost 2, with 10 bases in between. CDR3 sequence: CATSRDRGQQETQYF. CDR3 nucleotides: TGTGCCACCAGCAGAGATCGAGGGCAGCAAGAGACCCAGTACTTC.

The V and J genes are TRBV4-1 and TRBJ2-5; 9 bases fit TRBD1. The CDR3 is 15 amino acids. J was trimmed by 4 bases and V by 0 bases; bases with no gene match: 3. Germline V lookup: CDR1 MGHRA, CDR2 YSYEKL. The CDR3 region has the DNA TGCGCCAGCAGCCAAGATGGGACAGGGAGAGAGACCCAGTACTTC. It codes for CASSQDGTGRETQYF.

Regarding this clone: The same CDR3 is also encoded by other DNA sequences in this sample. This chain uses TRBV7-2 with TRBJ1-1; D unresolved. With 5 bases removed from V and 3 bases from J, the gap between germline ends came to 13 bases. This CDR3 is 14 amino acids long. Germline assignment: CDR1 SGHTA and CDR2 FQGNSA. CDR3 sequence reads: CASSPGGGYTEAFF. CDR3 in DNA: TGTGCCAGCAGCCCCGGTGGCGGCTACACTGAAGCTTTCTTT.

The chain couples TRBV5-5 to TRBJ1-6, with a weak D call TRBD1 (5 bases). V lost 3 bases, J lost 10 bases, and 11 bases lay in between. This CDR3 comprises 13 residues. The germline V gene has CDR1 SGHKS and CDR2 YYEKEE (reference sequence). The CDR3 reads CASSWTGESPLHF. The DNA for the CDR3 is TGTGCCAGCAGCTGGACGGGGGAATCACCCCTCCACTTT.